Given below is one T cell receptor beta chain in context. The sample comes from a study of blood T cell repertoires in COVID-19. Study context: PBMCs, B-cell-depleted T cells, or T cells were the source of the cDNA or gDNA that made up the material.

CDR3 length: 14 residues. V shed 4 bases, J shed 4 bases, and the junction held 8 bases outside the gene matches. CDR1 and CDR2 (germline): SGHKS, YYEKEE (reference sequence). In the original workflow: Amplification from reference gene primers served as the basis for estimated nucleated cell counts. Profiling relied on immunoSEQ multiplex PCR, and the TCRdb table lists in-frame clones only, not all of them. The V and J calls and clone size are taken from that table; D and trimming were inferred from the DNA. There are a few hundred thousand clones in the sample; about four fifths occur only once, and roughly 3.4% lies in the top ten.

Sequenced sample: peripheral blood. The clonotype was recovered from a young woman with acute or convalescent COVID-19. The chain is built from TRBV5-5 and TRBJ2-7, with 7 bases lining up with TRBD1. The CDR3: CASSLEGTVYEQYF. DNA of the CDR3: TGTGCCAGCAGCCTCGAGGGGACAGTATACGAGCAGTACTTC.